The clone carrying this T cell receptor (beta chain) has ten or more counts. This CDR3 has 14 residues. The ends were cut back, 0 bases at V and 4 bases at J, with 9 bases in the middle. Germline-derived CDR1 and CDR2 are LNHNV and YYDKDF (reference sequence). This record belongs to a study of metastatic and nonmetastatic thyroid tumors. For the study at large: A comparison of repertoires was made across blood and tumor or nodule tissue from malignant and benign thyroid patients.

TCRdb reprocessed the PCR reads using MiXCR. The profile shows 15,000 to 20,000 clones, about 12% of them singletons. No patient had received any treatment before thyroid surgery. Sequencing was done on a sample of tumor tissue. The receptor's source is a female donor with papillary thyroid cancer or a benign thyroid nodule (not recorded which). Some clones in this sample may be carry-over from other donors' samples. The chain employs TRBV15 and TRBJ2-5; the D gene is possibly TRBD2 (5 bases). This chain's CDR3 is CATSRESGGETQYF. DNA of the CDR3: TGTGCCACCAGCAGAGAGTCTGGAGGAGAGACCCAGTACTTC.